Below are 17 T cell receptor beta chains sequenced from a single sample in a study of blood T cells in healthy people across ages. Primers used in a second PCR of roughly 6 to 12 cycles were a sample-barcoded 5' primer and a J-beta primer mix. TCRdb called the 5' RACE reads again in MiXCR, with one record for every CDR3 protein. Of about 1.1 million distinct CDR3 sequences listed, under 40% are singletons. Sequenced: blood. All receptors derive from a young man in good health.

The J gene is TRBJ2-2, the V gene TRBV13; D not resolved. V gave up 0 bases and J gave up 4 bases, with 9 bases separating them. The CDR3 is 15 residues long. Germline V gene sequence: CDR1 PRHDT, CDR2 FYEKMQ (reference sequence). Here the CDR3 DNA reads TGTGCCAGCAGCTTAGGCCCTTCGGGCACCGGGGAGCTGTTTTTT. Protein: CASSLGPSGTGELFF.

This clonotype has only a few counts. CDR3 region: CASRVETGDGYTF. For the CDR3, the DNA is TGTGCCAGCAGGGTTGAGACAGGGGATGGCTACACCTTC. This chain joins TRBV6-1 and TRBJ1-2, with TRBD1 matching over 8 bases. The germline V gene has CDR1 MNHNS and CDR2 SASEGT. With V trimmed by 6 bases and J by 6 bases, 6 bases remained unmatched. The CDR3 runs 13 residues.

This clonotype was detected only a few times. J is TRBJ1-4 and V is TRBV12-3 or TRBV12-4; tentative D call: TRBD1 (5 bases). The V end lost 3 bases, the J end lost 6 bases, and 14 bases lay between the germline ends. The CDR3 totals 15 residues. The CDR3: CASSLRQGGDEKLFF. CDR3 nucleotides: TGTGCCAGCAGTTTGCGTCAGGGAGGGGATGAAAAACTGTTTTTT.

The chain links TRBV19 to TRBJ1-5; no clear D. The CDR3 covers 12 residues. Trimming stripped 8 bases from V and 1 base from J, with 6 bases between. Germline V gene data show CDR1 as LNHDA and CDR2 as SQIVND (reference sequence). The CDR3 DNA sequence: TGTGCCAGTGAACACAGCAATCAGCCCCAGCATTTT. Translation: CASEHSNQPQHF.

This clonotype was detected a few times. The gene calls are TRBV12-3 or TRBV12-4 and TRBJ2-1; 13 bases line up with TRBD2. J lost 8 bases, V lost 6 bases, and 10 bases had no gene match. This CDR3 is built from 16 residues. The CDR3 DNA reads as TGTGCCAGCAGCCACGGACTAGCGGGGGCCAGGGATGAGCAGTTCTTC. Translating it yields CASSHGLAGARDEQFF.

The chain joins TRBV20-1 to TRBJ2-5, with 7 bases fitting TRBD1. This CDR3 region has 14 residues. From germline, CDR1 is DFQATT and CDR2 SNEGSKA (reference sequence). After removal of 1 base from V and 2 bases from J, the junction contained 4 bases not matched to a gene. DNA for the CDR3: TGCAGTGCTAGAGTGAACAGGGGTCAAGAGACCCAGTACTTC. Translating it yields CSARVNRGQETQYF.

Details on this clonotype: A single base separates this from a much larger clone, so it may be a read error. J is TRBJ2-7 and V is TRBV9; the match to TRBD1 covers 7 bases. This CDR3 contains 16 residues. The germline gives CDR1 SGDLS, CDR2 YYNGEE. Germline trimming cut 0 bases from V and 7 bases from J; bases unmatched to any gene: 13. The CDR3 DNA follows: TGTGCCAGCAGCGTAGTCGACAGGGTGGTCTACAATGAGCAGTACTTC. It codes for CASSVVDRVVYNEQYF.

This clonotype has a handful of counts. In DNA form, the CDR3 reads TGTGCGATTAGGGACATCACAAGAGAGACCCAGTACTTC. Residues: CAIRDITRETQYF. The chain uses TRBV28 and TRBJ2-5, with D tentatively TRBD1 (6 bases). The CDR3 covers 13 residues. Germline V gives CDR1 MDHEN, CDR2 SYDVKM.

The chain combines TRBV12-3 or TRBV12-4 with TRBJ2-3; 14 nucleotides match TRBD2. Losses at the gene ends were 5 bases for V and 4 bases for J; bases not matched to a gene: 8. The CDR3 totals 17 residues. This CDR3 is CASSTTSGGELADTQYF. The CDR3 coding sequence is TGTGCCAGCAGTACGACTAGCGGGGGGGAGCTTGCAGATACGCAGTATTTT.

This clonotype appeared a few times. The J gene is TRBJ2-5, the V gene TRBV6-2 or TRBV6-3; D is undetermined. Per the germline V gene, CDR1 is MNHEY and CDR2 is SVGEGT. This CDR3 is 13 amino acids long. V dropped 2 bases and J dropped 4 bases, with 8 bases sitting between them. DNA for the CDR3: TGTGCCAGCAGTTACGTTGCGACAGAGACCCAGTACTTC. Amino acid sequence: CASSYVATETQYF.

This clonotype has just a few counts. This rearrangement joins TRBV4-3 to TRBJ2-1; unclear D gene. V was pared by 0 bases and J by 9 bases, with 12 bases between. The germline V gene encodes CDR1 LGHNA and CDR2 YSLEER. The CDR3 extends over 14 amino acids. CDR3 in amino acids: CASSQEPGYGEQFF. The CDR3 region has the DNA TGCGCCAGCAGCCAAGAGCCCGGGTACGGTGAGCAGTTCTTC.

The chain employs TRBV6-6 and TRBJ2-1; D perhaps matches TRBD1 (5 bases). V gave up 2 bases and J gave up 6 bases, with 11 bases separating them. The CDR3 extends over 14 amino acids. Looked up from germline, CDR1 is MNHNY and CDR2 is SVGAGI (reference sequence). The CDR3: CASSYQGFGNEQFF. In DNA, the CDR3 is TGTGCCAGCAGTTACCAGGGTTTTGGCAATGAGCAGTTCTTC.

The chain couples TRBV7-8 to TRBJ1-6; D might be TRBD1 (6 bases). Germline values: CDR1 SGHVS, CDR2 FQNEAQ. This CDR3 region has 14 residues. V gave up 5 bases and J gave up 7 bases, with 12 bases separating them. The CDR3 DNA reads as TGTGCCAGCAGCCCCGGGGGGGCCAATTCACCCCTCCACTTT. It encodes CASSPGGANSPLHF.

This clonotype was observed a few times. This chain connects TRBV4-3 to TRBJ1-2; D might be TRBD1 (5 bases). The CDR3 consists of 15 residues. V dropped 0 bases and J dropped 5 bases, with 13 bases sitting between them. CDR1 is LGHNA, CDR2 YSLEER, per germline. In nucleotides, the CDR3 is TGCGCCAGCAGCCAAGATCAGGGTGTTAGGTATGGCTACACCTTC. Translation gives CASSQDQGVRYGYTF.

In its sample, this clonotype was seen a few times. This sequence joins TRBV13 and TRBJ2-3; no reliable D call. Trimming left V 8 bases short and J 5 bases short, with 11 bases between. This CDR3 spans 12 amino acids. CDR1 and CDR2 (germline): PRHDT, FYEKMQ (reference sequence). CDR3 nucleotides: TGTGCCAGCCGGTTAGGGCTAGATACGCAGTATTTT. It encodes CASRLGLDTQYF.

The V call is TRBV4-2, the J call TRBJ2-3, with 8 bases that match TRBD2. From germline, CDR1 is LGHNA and CDR2 YNFKEQ. The V and J ends lost 3 bases and 6 bases, in that order; junction bases with no gene match: 14. The CDR3 is 17 amino acids. The DNA of the CDR3 is TGTGCCAGCAGCCAGTCGGGACTAGGGGGTTCGGGGGATACGCAGTATTTT. Translated: CASSQSGLGGSGDTQYF.

To note about this clonotype: This may be a read error, as it is one base from a much larger clone. V gene TRBV14 combines with J gene TRBJ2-1, with D possibly being TRBD2 (5 bases). The germline V gene has CDR1 SGHDN and CDR2 FVKESK. The CDR3 covers 13 residues. Here the CDR3 DNA reads TGTGCCAGCGGCCAAGAGGTAGCGAGTGAGCAGTTCTTC. It codes for CASGQEVASEQFF.